This TCR beta chain was recorded in a study of identical twins. V lost 4 bases, J lost 2 bases, and 12 bases lay in between. This CDR3 has 13 amino acids. In germline, CDR1 is SQVTM, CDR2 ANQGSEA. This clonotype was detected only a few times. The target antigen is unknown. Healthy Caucasians made up all donors. One entry per CDR3 protein, called by TCRdb with MiXCR from the 5' RACE reads. Among more than 600,000 distinct CDR3 sequences, about 20% were seen once, and the ten largest hold under 15%. Study results and limitations: Reduced insertions were recorded for abundant cord blood beta clonotypes, with no such pattern in memory repertoires.

The data also belong to a second study, concerning T cells expressing NK-cell markers. This second study says: Repertoires of TCR beta were obtained from T cells sorted as CD3+CD56+NKG2C+, CD3+CD56+NKG2C- and CD3+CD56-NKG2C+.

The TCR was taken from a woman between 18 and 30 years old in good health. The sequenced material came from PBMCs. The rearrangement uses TRBV29-1 and TRBJ2-7; tentatively, D is TRBD2 (7 bases). The CDR3 loop reads CSVAAGTTYEQYF. The CDR3 bases are TGCAGCGTTGCAGCGGGGACAACCTACGAGCAGTACTTC.